The rows below give T cell receptor beta chains drawn from one sample of a study of OX40 agonist ivuxolimab in advanced cancers. Only in-frame clones appear in the TCRdb table, and some are missing; sequencing was by immunoSEQ multiplex PCR. The repertoire holds roughly 25,000 clones, with 76% as singletons. This specimen was CD4+ or CD8+ T cells sorted from blood, taken in a trial of the OX40 agonist ivuxolimab. These receptors were obtained from an adult with an advanced solid tumor such as melanoma, head and neck, liver or kidney cancer. The CDR3 runs from the conserved cysteine through the conserved F or W. The order of the fields is J gene, V gene, clone size, D gene, CDR3 protein, CDR3 DNA. The D gene is left open where the match is weak. Clone size is given for some rows only: seen once, a few or many times, or a class if the clone is expanded.

J gene: TRBJ1-3; V gene: TRBV6-6; clone size: NA; D gene: NA; CDR3 protein: CASSPDGGSGNTIYF; CDR3 DNA: TGTGCCAGCAGTCCAGACGGCGGCTCTGGAAACACCATATATTTT
J gene: TRBJ1-2; V gene: TRBV5-1; clone size: NA; D gene: NA; CDR3 protein: CASSLDRDYGYTF; CDR3 DNA: TGCGCCAGCAGCTTGGACCGTGACTATGGCTACACCTTC
J gene: TRBJ2-7; V gene: TRBV23-1; clone size: NA; D gene: NA; CDR3 protein: CATKQSTYEQYF; CDR3 DNA: TGCGCCACCAAACAGTCGACCTACGAGCAGTACTTC
J gene: TRBJ1-4; V gene: TRBV5-5; clone size: NA; D gene: NA; CDR3 protein: CASSMGGATNEKLFF; CDR3 DNA: TGTGCCAGCAGCATGGGAGGGGCAACTAATGAAAAACTGTTTTTT
J gene: TRBJ1-2; V gene: TRBV19; clone size: NA; D gene: NA; CDR3 protein: CASSPVLGNYGYTF; CDR3 DNA: TGTGCCAGTAGTCCTGTGCTGGGTAACTATGGCTACACCTTC
J gene: TRBJ2-7; V gene: TRBV30; clone size: NA; D gene: NA; CDR3 protein: CAVTPPGRYEQYF; CDR3 DNA: TGTGCCGTAACACCCCCGGGACGCTACGAGCAGTACTTC
J gene: TRBJ2-5; V gene: TRBV10-1; clone size: NA; D gene: NA; CDR3 protein: CAKTQTQYF; CDR3 DNA: TGCGCCAAGACGCAGACCCAGTACTTC
J gene: TRBJ2-1; V gene: TRBV9; clone size: NA; D gene: TRBD1; CDR3 protein: CASSATGTANNEQFF; CDR3 DNA: TGTGCCAGCAGCGCGACCGGGACAGCTAACAATGAGCAGTTCTTC
J gene: TRBJ1-2; V gene: TRBV11-2; clone size: NA; D gene: NA; CDR3 protein: CASTDHHNYGYTF; CDR3 DNA: TGTGCCAGCACCGATCACCATAACTATGGCTACACCTTC
J gene: TRBJ1-3; V gene: TRBV6-5; clone size: NA; D gene: NA; CDR3 protein: CASSYSSRGDTIYF; CDR3 DNA: TGTGCCAGCAGTTACTCGAGCAGGGGTGACACCATATATTTT
J gene: TRBJ2-7; V gene: TRBV27; clone size: NA; D gene: NA; CDR3 protein: CASSLSTRGEQYF; CDR3 DNA: TGTGCCAGCAGTTTGTCGACTAGGGGCGAGCAGTACTTC
J gene: TRBJ2-5; V gene: TRBV18; clone size: few; D gene: NA; CDR3 protein: CASSPQNSKETQYF; CDR3 DNA: TGTGCCAGCTCACCCCAGAACAGTAAAGAGACCCAGTACTTC
J gene: TRBJ1-2; V gene: TRBV6-1; clone size: NA; D gene: TRBD1; CDR3 protein: CAGRRGQENGYTF; CDR3 DNA: TGTGCCGGTAGGAGGGGACAGGAAAATGGCTACACCTTC
J gene: TRBJ1-1; V gene: TRBV11-2; clone size: once; D gene: TRBD1; CDR3 protein: CASSLDRWNTEAFF; CDR3 DNA: TGTGCCAGCAGCTTGGACAGGTGGAACACTGAAGCTTTCTTT
J gene: TRBJ1-5; V gene: TRBV10-3; clone size: NA; D gene: NA; CDR3 protein: CAISSGVISNQPQHF; CDR3 DNA: TGTGCCATCAGTAGCGGGGTAATCAGCAATCAGCCCCAGCATTTT
J gene: TRBJ1-2; V gene: TRBV29-1; clone size: NA; D gene: TRBD1; CDR3 protein: CSVARDRGDGYTF; CDR3 DNA: TGCAGCGTTGCCCGGGACAGGGGGGATGGCTACACCTTC
J gene: TRBJ2-1; V gene: TRBV9; clone size: NA; D gene: TRBD2; CDR3 protein: CASSERGAYNEQFF; CDR3 DNA: TGTGCCAGCAGCGAGCGGGGGGCTTACAATGAGCAGTTCTTC
J gene: TRBJ1-2; V gene: TRBV19; clone size: NA; D gene: NA; CDR3 protein: CASSIKEGLYGYTF; CDR3 DNA: TGTGCCAGTAGTATAAAGGAGGGGCTCTATGGCTACACCTTC
J gene: TRBJ1-3; V gene: TRBV5-1; clone size: NA; D gene: NA; CDR3 protein: CASSLAVTDTGNTIYF; CDR3 DNA: TGCGCCAGCAGCTTGGCAGTGACAGATACTGGAAACACCATATATTTT
J gene: TRBJ2-2; V gene: TRBV9; clone size: NA; D gene: NA; CDR3 protein: CASSGTGTITGELFF; CDR3 DNA: TGTGCCAGCAGCGGAACCGGGACCATCACCGGGGAGCTGTTTTTT
J gene: TRBJ2-3; V gene: TRBV2; clone size: NA; D gene: NA; CDR3 protein: CASSVSRDTQYF; CDR3 DNA: TGTGCCAGCAGTGTATCTAGAGATACGCAGTATTTT
J gene: TRBJ1-4; V gene: TRBV18; clone size: NA; D gene: TRBD1; CDR3 protein: CASSASQGGIEKLFF; CDR3 DNA: TGTGCCAGCTCTGCCTCTCAGGGGGGGATTGAAAAACTGTTTTTT
J gene: TRBJ2-3; V gene: TRBV5-1; clone size: NA; D gene: NA; CDR3 protein: CASSQSKSDTQYF; CDR3 DNA: TGCGCCAGCAGCCAGTCCAAATCAGATACGCAGTATTTT
J gene: TRBJ1-3; V gene: TRBV30; clone size: NA; D gene: TRBD1; CDR3 protein: CAIDRDGGNTIYF; CDR3 DNA: TGTGCCATAGACAGGGATGGTGGAAACACCATATATTTT
J gene: TRBJ2-2; V gene: TRBV6-1; clone size: NA; D gene: TRBD1; CDR3 protein: CATLGTGATGELFF; CDR3 DNA: TGTGCCACTTTAGGGACAGGGGCCACCGGGGAGCTGTTTTTT
J gene: TRBJ2-7; V gene: TRBV6-1; clone size: NA; D gene: TRBD2; CDR3 protein: CASGGVLRYEQYF; CDR3 DNA: TGTGCCAGCGGGGGGGTTTTGCGCTACGAGCAGTACTTC
J gene: TRBJ2-5; V gene: TRBV9; clone size: NA; D gene: NA; CDR3 protein: CASSVASYTQETQYF; CDR3 DNA: TGTGCCAGCAGCGTAGCGAGCTACACCCAAGAGACCCAGTACTTC